What follows are 6 T cell receptor beta chains derived from one specimen sequenced in a study of control samples from healthy donors and cancer patients. Repertoires were generated with immunoSEQ multiplex PCR, while TCRdb's copy carries only in-frame clones and drops some. The sample shows 140,000 to 150,000 clones, about nine tenths of them seen only once. The sequenced sample was blood. The receptors stem from a man younger than 45 in good health.

The rearrangement links TRBV19 to TRBJ2-1; unclear D gene. CDR1 and CDR2 from the germline V gene are LNHDA and SQIVND (reference sequence). The V gene lost 3 bases and the J gene lost 6 bases, with 27 bases spanning the gap. The CDR3 length is 19 residues. The CDR3 region has the DNA TGTGCCAGTAGTATGTTTTCGGCGACCTACGCGGCAGGCGGCAATGAGCAGTTCTTC. As protein: CASSMFSATYAAGGNEQFF.

The chain joins TRBV5-4 to TRBJ1-3; D not certain. V lost 2 bases and J 4 bases, leaving 7 bases between the germline ends. The CDR3 is 13 amino acids. Germline lookup yields CDR1 SGHNT and CDR2 YYREEE (reference sequence). CDR3 sequence reads: CASSLDQGNTIYF. For the CDR3, the DNA is TGTGCCAGCAGCTTAGATCAGGGAAACACCATATATTTT.

The chain links TRBV7-3 to TRBJ1-1; D might be TRBD1 (6 bases). The V end lost 5 bases, the J end lost 1 base, and 8 bases lay between the germline ends. The length of the CDR3 is 13 residues. Germline-derived CDR1 and CDR2 are SGHTA and FQGTGA. The CDR3 is CASSVQGNTEAFF. In DNA, the CDR3 is TGTGCCAGCAGCGTACAGGGGAACACTGAAGCTTTCTTT.

The chain couples TRBV7-8 to TRBJ2-7, with no clear D. The CDR3 loop spans 14 amino acids. Germline V gene sequence: CDR1 SGHVS, CDR2 FQNEAQ. V lost 5 bases to trimming and J lost 0 bases, with 11 bases between them. CDR3 residues: CASSLTMDSYEQYF. In DNA form, the CDR3 reads TGTGCCAGCAGCCTAACCATGGACTCCTACGAGCAGTACTTC.

The chain is built from TRBV5-1 and TRBJ2-7; 9 bases map to TRBD2. This CDR3 contains 19 residues. Germline CDR1 reads SGHRS; CDR2 reads YFSETQ. Germline trimming cut 7 bases from V and 0 bases from J; bases unmatched to any gene: 20. The CDR3 loop reads CASAPVGGSLAGSSYEQYF. As DNA, the CDR3 is TGCGCCAGCGCGCCCGTCGGTGGATCCCTAGCGGGAAGCTCCTACGAGCAGTACTTC.

The chain combines TRBV5-1 with TRBJ1-4; D perhaps matches TRBD1 (5 bases). Trimming removed 3 bases from V and 3 bases from J, with 9 bases in between. CDR1 is SGHRS and CDR2 is YFSETQ in the germline V gene. This CDR3 is 14 amino acids long. CDR3 protein: CASSSDSSNEKLFF. CDR3 nucleotides: TGCGCCAGCAGCTCCGACAGCTCTAATGAAAAACTGTTTTTT.